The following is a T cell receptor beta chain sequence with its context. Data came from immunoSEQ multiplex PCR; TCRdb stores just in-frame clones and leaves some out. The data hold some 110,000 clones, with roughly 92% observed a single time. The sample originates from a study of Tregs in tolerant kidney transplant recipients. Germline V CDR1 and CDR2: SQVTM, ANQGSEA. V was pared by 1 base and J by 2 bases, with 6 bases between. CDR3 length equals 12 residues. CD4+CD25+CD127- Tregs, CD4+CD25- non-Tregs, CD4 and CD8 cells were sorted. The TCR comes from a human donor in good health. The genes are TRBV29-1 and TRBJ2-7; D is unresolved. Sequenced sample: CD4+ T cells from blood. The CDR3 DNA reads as TGCAGCGTTGAAGCTTCGGCCTACGAGCAGTACTTC. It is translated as CSVEASAYEQYF.